Listed below are T cell receptor beta chains from one sample, sequenced in a study of CD8+CD57+ T cells in acquired aplastic anemia. TCRdb re-called the reads with MiXCR, one entry per CDR3 protein. Found here are some 150,000 distinct CDR3 sequences, over 55% of them singletons; the top ten hold approximately 48%. Input material: sorted CD4+, CD8+, or CD8+CD57+ T cells (not recorded which) from PBMCs. The receptors shown here come from a human donor with aplastic anemia. The conserved cysteine and the conserved F or W are not part of the CDR3 here. Only part of the rows carry a size: once, few, many, or a class if the clone is expanded.

V: TRBV5-1
size: .
J: TRBJ1-4
CDR3: ASSEVTTNEKLF

V: TRBV6-6
size: .
J: TRBJ2-7
CDR3: ASSPGPPFQHYEQY

V: TRBV20-1
size: .
J: TRBJ2-1
CDR3: SARPRQGRYEQF

V: TRBV7-9
size: .
J: TRBJ2-5
CDR3: ASSSSLGRGETQY

V: TRBV20-1
size: .
J: TRBJ2-2
CDR3: SARDRQGADGELF

V: TRBV12-3/TRBV12-4
size: .
J: TRBJ2-7
CDR3: ASSYSNGGEQY

V: TRBV15
size: .
J: TRBJ2-1
CDR3: ATSIAGSGGEQF

V: TRBV6-1
size: large
J: TRBJ2-7
CDR3: ASSVGEGSSYEQY

V: TRBV9
size: .
J: TRBJ1-1
CDR3: ASSVSQGQDTEAF

V: TRBV20-1
size: .
J: TRBJ1-1
CDR3: SATGGKATEAF

V: TRBV28
size: .
J: TRBJ2-1
CDR3: ASSVPSSGHPDGSYNEQF

V: TRBV5-1
size: .
J: TRBJ2-5
CDR3: ASSTRTSSYQETQY

V: TRBV5-1
size: .
J: TRBJ1-1
CDR3: ASSIEGGRTEAF

V: TRBV14
size: .
J: TRBJ2-7
CDR3: ASSQTGQRY

V: TRBV10-3
size: few
J: TRBJ2-5
CDR3: AISETGTSGGGGTQY

V: TRBV2
size: .
J: TRBJ1-6
CDR3: ASRGRGTNSPLH

V: TRBV7-9
size: .
J: TRBJ2-7
CDR3: ASSLGTGPSYEQY

V: TRBV7-9
size: .
J: TRBJ1-1
CDR3: ASSLGGANAF

V: TRBV9
size: few
J: TRBJ2-5
CDR3: ASSVGTGQETQY

V: TRBV5-1
size: .
J: TRBJ2-3
CDR3: ASSLDSFADTQY

V: TRBV9
size: .
J: TRBJ2-2
CDR3: ASSAQARIKNTGELF

V: TRBV5-1
size: .
J: TRBJ2-2
CDR3: ASSLVPGANTGELF

V: TRBV20-1
size: .
J: TRBJ1-2
CDR3: SVVQDPYGYT

V: TRBV24-1
size: .
J: TRBJ1-4
CDR3: ASSQAAGPTNEKLF

V: TRBV7-2
size: .
J: TRBJ1-3
CDR3: ASSGQGTSGNTIY

V: TRBV7-2
size: .
J: TRBJ2-7
CDR3: ASSSLGTGHEQY

V: TRBV4-2
size: once
J: TRBJ2-3
CDR3: ASSQDTQY

V: TRBV7-9
size: .
J: TRBJ1-2
CDR3: ASSLDGTGYGYT

V: TRBV9
size: .
J: .
CDR3: ASSVDWGSSPLH

V: TRBV19
size: .
J: TRBJ2-1
CDR3: ASVTSGFDNEQF

V: TRBV9
size: .
J: TRBJ1-3
CDR3: ASSDPGNTIY

V: TRBV7-9
size: .
J: TRBJ2-1
CDR3: ASSSSSGRAYNEQF

V: TRBV15
size: once
J: TRBJ2-3
CDR3: ATSPGGDNEQY

V: TRBV7-9
size: .
J: TRBJ2-2
CDR3: ASSLMGQPNTGELF

V: TRBV5-1
size: few
J: TRBJ2-1
CDR3: ASSLSNEQF

V: TRBV2
size: .
J: TRBJ2-7
CDR3: ASRLIAGGGEQY

V: TRBV7-6
size: once
J: TRBJ2-2
CDR3: ASSLGSGRTGELF

V: TRBV20-1
size: .
J: TRBJ2-7
CDR3: SAPLPGQGYEQY

V: TRBV20-1
size: .
J: TRBJ2-1
CDR3: SAIRTSGYNEQF

V: TRBV7-9
size: .
J: TRBJ1-1
CDR3: ASSLDLNTEAF

V: TRBV6-4
size: .
J: TRBJ2-7
CDR3: ASTHREAYNEQY

V: TRBV20-1
size: few
J: TRBJ2-7
CDR3: SATDRYGAEQY

V: TRBV19
size: .
J: TRBJ1-1
CDR3: ASSALDRGRAF

V: TRBV28
size: .
J: TRBJ2-3
CDR3: ASSLFRDYTDTQY

V: TRBV2
size: few
J: TRBJ2-1
CDR3: ASSERFQF

V: TRBV7-2
size: .
J: TRBJ2-3
CDR3: ASSPFRGATDTQY

V: TRBV20-1
size: .
J: TRBJ1-5
CDR3: SARVIRGRKPQH

V: TRBV29-1
size: .
J: TRBJ2-1
CDR3: SVVGVANEQF

V: TRBV14
size: .
J: TRBJ2-1
CDR3: ASSPELAGFYNEQF

V: TRBV7-9
size: .
J: TRBJ2-7
CDR3: ASSLTVQEQY

V: TRBV6-5
size: .
J: TRBJ2-7
CDR3: ASSPGTGGEQY

V: TRBV2
size: .
J: TRBJ1-4
CDR3: ASSTPGLAEKLF

V: TRBV15
size: .
J: TRBJ2-7
CDR3: ATSTDRAASEQY

V: TRBV9
size: .
J: TRBJ1-1
CDR3: ASSVDGEAF

V: TRBV7-2
size: .
J: TRBJ2-5
CDR3: ASSLAYSETQY